Shown below are 13 T cell receptor beta chains from a single sample sequenced in a study of glioma-infiltrating T cells (dated by TCRdb to 2016 to 2017). Sequenced on an Illumina MiSeq. TCR alpha and beta CDR3 regions were amplified with the iRepertoire nested amplicon-rescue multiplex PCR (arm-PCR) platform from RNA. Starting from the raw public reads, TCRdb applied fastp trimming at Q25, assembled clones with MiXCR and retained in-frame beta chains. Rows are unified per CDR3 protein, each entry keeping the most common DNA and genes. This sample comprises around 20,000 distinct CDR3 sequences, around 24% of them detected only once. The ten largest make up about an eighth of the sample. Sample: glioma tissue, nonneoplastic brain tissue, or PBMCs (not recorded which). The receptor source for this set is a human donor with low-grade glioma or glioblastoma, undergoing nonglioma brain surgery, or in good health (not recorded which).

This clonotype was found a few times. This sequence joins TRBV7-2 and TRBJ2-3, with a weak D call TRBD2 (5 bases). V dropped 4 bases and J dropped 0 bases, with 11 bases sitting between them. Germline V gene lookup returns CDR1 SGHTA and CDR2 FQGNSA. This CDR3 has 15 residues. The CDR3 protein is CASSSRTGSTDTQYF. CDR3 coding DNA: TGTGCCAGCAGCTCCCGGACTGGAAGCACAGATACGCAGTATTTT.

CDR3 nucleotides: TGTGCCATCAGACGGAAGGCGACAGATACGCAGTATTTT. It codes for CAIRRKATDTQYF. The V call is TRBV7-2, the J call TRBJ2-3; no reliable D call. Germline V gene data show CDR1 as SGHTA and CDR2 as FQGNSA. This CDR3 is built from 13 residues. With 10 bases removed from V and 3 bases from J, the gap between germline ends came to 14 bases.

The chain has TRBV2 and TRBJ1-3; no definite D call. This CDR3 is built from 13 residues. The V gene lost 2 bases and the J gene lost 7 bases, with 9 bases spanning the gap. Per germline, CDR1 SNHLY and CDR2 FYNNEI. Written as DNA, the CDR3 is TGTGCCAGCAGTGAAACGCTTCGGAACACCATATATTTT. As protein: CASSETLRNTIYF.

This clonotype was found a few times. V is TRBV12-3 or TRBV12-4 and J is TRBJ2-1, with TRBD1 matching over 8 bases. J lost 9 bases, V lost 7 bases, and 11 bases had no gene match. The CDR3 has 14 residues. The CDR3 region has the DNA TGTGCCAGCACCCGAGGACAGGGAGACAGTGAGCAGTTCTTC. Its translation is CASTRGQGDSEQFF.

This chain links TRBV28 with TRBJ1-6; D unresolved. The V and J ends lost 5 bases and 7 bases respectively, with 15 bases between them. Germline V CDR1 and CDR2: MDHEN, SYDVKM. The CDR3 consists of 15 residues. The CDR3 bases are TGTGCCAGCAGTCGCGAGCAAGGAACCAATTCACCCCTCCACTTT. Translating it yields CASSREQGTNSPLHF.

By proportion, this clonotype is medium-sized. This CDR3 reads CASSLATNTEAFF. The CDR3 DNA reads TGTGCCAGCAGCCTAGCAACGAACACTGAAGCTTTCTTT. The V gene is TRBV14, the J gene TRBJ1-1; D call uncertain. Germline loops: CDR1 SGHDN, CDR2 FVKESK. The CDR3 covers 13 residues. The V end lost 4 bases, the J end lost 1 base, and 7 bases lay between the germline ends.

This clonotype was counted between two and nine times. The chain recombines TRBV5-4 with TRBJ1-2; D gene uncertain. V lost 0 bases and J lost 2, with 8 bases in between. CDR1 SGHNT and CDR2 YYREEE come from the germline V gene (reference sequence). The CDR3 length is 14 residues. CDR3 in amino acids: CASSLEGRNYGYTF. DNA for the CDR3: TGTGCCAGCAGCTTGGAGGGCAGAAACTATGGCTACACCTTC.

The sample holds many counts of this clonotype. This chain connects TRBV13 to TRBJ2-7, with 8 bases lining up with TRBD1. After removal of 3 bases from V and 1 base from J, the junction contained 8 bases not matched to a gene. The CDR3 runs to 16 residues. Germline CDR1 is PRHDT and CDR2 is FYEKMQ (reference sequence). CDR3 sequence (DNA): TGTGCCAGCAGCTTCGGACAGGGCGCGAGGTCCTACGAGCAGTACTTC. Amino acid sequence: CASSFGQGARSYEQYF.

This clonotype was detected many times. The chain recombines TRBV7-6 with TRBJ2-7; possible D gene TRBD1, 5 bases. The CDR3 covers 12 residues. Germline CDR1 is SGHVS and CDR2 is FNYEAQ. Deletions cut 5 bases from V and 6 bases from J, with 11 bases between. The CDR3: CASSPQEGEQYF. In nucleotides, the CDR3 is TGTGCCAGCAGCCCACAGGAAGGCGAGCAGTACTTC.

CDR3 nucleotides: TGCAGCGTTGCGGTGGGAGATACGCAGTATTTT. It yields the protein CSVAVGDTQYF. This rearrangement joins TRBV29-1 to TRBJ2-3; no definite D call. Trimming stripped 4 bases from V and 5 bases from J, with 7 bases between. Germline assignment: CDR1 SQVTM and CDR2 ANQGSEA. The length of the CDR3 is 11 residues.

This clonotype is labeled as medium-sized. This rearrangement joins TRBV7-2 to TRBJ2-3; 7 positions agree with TRBD2. V gave up 0 bases and J gave up 5 bases; unmatched junction bases: 2. The CDR3 is made up of 14 amino acids. Germline CDR1 is SGHTA and CDR2 is FQGNSA. This chain's CDR3 is CASSLAGGVDTQYF. In DNA form, the CDR3 reads TGTGCCAGCAGCTTAGCGGGGGGGGTAGATACGCAGTATTTT. The full variable domain, with the rest looked up from reference TRBV7-2 and TRBJ2-3, is GAGVSQSPSNKVTEKGKDVELRCDPISGHTALYWYRQSLGQGLEFLIYFQGNSAPDKSGLPSDRFSAERTGGSVSTLTIQRTQQEDSAVYLCASSLAGGVDTQYFGPGTRLTVL.

This CDR3 is CASSSLNSGGPLQYF. The CDR3 DNA is TGTGCCAGCAGCTCCTTGAATAGCGGGGGCCCTCTGCAGTATTTT. The chain links TRBV7-2 to TRBJ2-3; 9 nucleotides line up with TRBD2. The V gene end was trimmed by 4 bases and the J gene end by 11 bases; junction bases not matched to a gene: 13. Germline V gene lookup returns CDR1 SGHTA and CDR2 FQGNSA. The CDR3 loop spans 15 amino acids.

Ten or more counts support this clonotype. An end of the junction differs from the germline gene, which may be a read error. The V call is TRBV7-7, the J call TRBJ2-1; tentative D call: TRBD2 (5 bases). The CDR3 sequence is 15 residues long. Per the germline V gene, CDR1 is SSHAT and CDR2 is FNYEAQ (reference sequence). Here the CDR3 DNA reads TGTGCTAGCAGCTCGGGGTCCAGCTCCTACAATGAGCAGTTCTTC. Protein product: CASSSGSSSYNEQFF. Full variable domain (remainder filled in from reference TRBV7-7 and TRBJ2-1): GAGVSQSPRYKVTKRGQDVTLRCDPISSHATLYWYQQALGQGPEFLTYFNYEAQPDKSGLPSDRFSAERPEGSISTLTIQRTEQRDSAMYRCASSSGSSSYNEQFFGPGTRLTVL.